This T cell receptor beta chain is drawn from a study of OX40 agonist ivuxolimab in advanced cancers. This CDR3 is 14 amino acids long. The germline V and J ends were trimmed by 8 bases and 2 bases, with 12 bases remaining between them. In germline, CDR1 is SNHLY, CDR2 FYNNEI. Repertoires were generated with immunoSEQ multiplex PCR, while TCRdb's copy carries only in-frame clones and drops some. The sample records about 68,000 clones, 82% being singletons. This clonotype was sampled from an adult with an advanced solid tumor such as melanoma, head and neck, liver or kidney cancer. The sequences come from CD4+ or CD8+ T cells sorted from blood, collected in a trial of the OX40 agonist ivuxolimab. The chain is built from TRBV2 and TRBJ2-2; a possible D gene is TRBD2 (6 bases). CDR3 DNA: TGTGCCAGCCAATTAGCGGATAACACCGGGGAGCTGTTTTTT. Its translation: CASQLADNTGELFF.